The 10 T cell receptor beta chains in this list originate from one sample, sequenced in a study of cytomegalovirus exposure and HLA in healthy donors. Primers included in the PCR were 60 Vbeta and 13 Jbeta primers. TCRdb's table, derived via immunoSEQ multiplex PCR, lists solely in-frame clones and lacks some. Altogether 60,000 or so clones are present, about three quarters being singletons, with the ten largest covering approximately 2.3%. Source material: PBMCs. These receptors were collected from a female donor in good health and CMV-seronegative.

This sequence joins TRBV7-6 and TRBJ2-2; TRBD2 matches 9 bases. The J segment lost 4 bases and the V segment lost 10 bases, leaving 10 bases of the junction unmatched. CDR3 size: 15 residues. CDR1 is SGHVS and CDR2 is FNYEAQ in the germline V gene. CDR3 bases: TGTGCCACCTATTTAGCGGGAGCGAGCACCGGGGAGCTGTTTTTT. The encoded protein is CATYLAGASTGELFF.

CDR3 region: CASHLQQGPGGYTF. The DNA of the CDR3 is TGTGCCAGCCATTTACAACAGGGCCCCGGAGGCTACACCTTC. The chain combines TRBV28 with TRBJ1-2, with D possibly TRBD1 on 6 matching bases. The CDR3 has 14 amino acids. The germline gives CDR1 MDHEN, CDR2 SYDVKM. V was trimmed by 8 bases and J by 8 bases, leaving 21 bases between them.

The gene calls are TRBV2 and TRBJ2-5, with 11 bases that match TRBD2. Judging by the DNA end, TRBJ2-7 fits better; the J call may be wrong. CDR3 length equals 15 residues. Germline V gene lookup returns CDR1 SNHLY and CDR2 FYNNEI. CDR3 sequence reads: CASSGTSGRGYEQYF. As DNA, the CDR3 is TGTGCCAGCAGTGGTACTAGCGGGAGAGGGTACGAGCAGTACTTC.

Comments on this clone: Germline is not matched at one junction end, which may reflect a read error. Within the sample, other DNA sequences also encode this same CDR3. The CDR3 DNA follows: TGCGCCAGCAGCCTTGGGGGGAAGTACTCATCTTTCACAGATACGCAGTATTTT. The encoded protein is CASSLGGKYSSFTDTQYF. The chain is built from TRBV14 and TRBJ2-3; perhaps TRBD2 as D (6 bases). CDR1 is SGHDN, CDR2 FVKESK, per germline. The CDR3 covers 18 residues.

This clone appeared a few times. The rearrangement joins TRBV5-4 to TRBJ1-1, with 7 bases matching TRBD1. This CDR3 is 14 amino acids long. The germline V gene has CDR1 SGHNT and CDR2 YYREEE (reference sequence). Unmatched junction bases numbered 4, after V lost 0 bases and J lost 5 bases. CDR3 bases: TGTGCCAGCAGCTTGGGGGCAGGGGGGACTGAAGCTTTCTTT. It yields the protein CASSLGAGGTEAFF.

The chain combines TRBV12-2 with TRBJ2-1; the table's TRBD1 call for D was not verified on the DNA. TRBV12-2 is assigned pseudogene status. The CDR3 is made up of 17 amino acids. CDR3 nucleotides: TGTGCAAGTCGCTCGATGCCCGAACAGGGGGCCCCCAATGAGCAGTTCTTC. Translating it yields CASRSMPEQGAPNEQFF.

This clone was observed once. The chain carries TRBV30 and TRBJ1-2; 9 bases map to TRBD1. V was clipped by 5 bases and J by 6 bases; unmatched bases: 13. The CDR3 is 15 amino acids. The germline V gene encodes CDR1 GTSNPN and CDR2 SVGIG (reference sequence). CDR3: CAWGAATGGWDGYTF. The CDR3 nucleotides read TGTGCCTGGGGCGCAGCGACAGGGGGATGGGATGGCTACACCTTC.

This sequence joins TRBV10-3 and TRBJ2-3; the match to TRBD2 covers 10 bases. Germline V gene sequence: CDR1 ENHRY, CDR2 SYGVKD. This CDR3 contains 15 residues. Germline trimming cut 0 bases from V and 3 bases from J; bases unmatched to any gene: 0. The DNA for the CDR3 is TGTGCCATCAGTGAGTCGACTAGCGGGACAGATACGCAGTATTTT. It specifies CAISESTSGTDTQYF.

The gene calls are TRBV11-2 and TRBJ2-7; tentatively, D is TRBD2 (6 bases). The CDR3 covers 15 residues. Deletions cut 5 bases from V and 0 bases from J, with 14 bases between. The V gene's germline CDR1 is SGHAT and CDR2 FQNNGV. CDR3 DNA: TGTGCCAGCAGCCCCTCGGGACTGATCTCCTACGAGCAGTACTTC. This sequence encodes CASSPSGLISYEQYF.

V gene TRBV27 combines with J gene TRBJ2-4, with D uncertain. Germline loops: CDR1 MNHEY, CDR2 SMNVEV (reference sequence). V was clipped by 6 bases and J by 3 bases, with 9 bases between them. The length of the CDR3 is 13 residues. The CDR3 sequence: CASSPRSKNIQYF. CDR3 DNA sequence: TGTGCCAGCAGCCCGAGAAGCAAAAACATTCAGTACTTC.